The rows below give T cell receptor beta chains drawn from one sample of a study of beta chain features in type 1 diabetes. TCRdb keeps only in-frame clones here, not all; method: immunoSEQ multiplex PCR. The sample gives 200,000 to 250,000 clones, approximately 13% of which show up once; 0.015% to 0.02% is in the top ten. Specimen: naive CD4+ T cells from blood. Every receptor here comes from a man younger than 40 with type 1 diabetes. Both conserved end residues are part of each CDR3. Each record gives: clone size, V gene, CDR3 protein. Size tells how often a clone was seen (once, few, many) or the class of an expanded clone, and some rows leave it out.

size: few; V: TRBV30; CDR3: CAWSVRGEAEAFF
size: few; V: TRBV29-1; CDR3: CSVEVAVTDTQYF
size: NA; V: TRBV7-2; CDR3: CASSPRSGLAGDEQFF
size: NA; V: TRBV27; CDR3: CASSADRGRESPLHF
size: NA; V: TRBV2; CDR3: CASSVQGGGQETQYF
size: NA; V: TRBV6-5; CDR3: CASSYSSAQPQHF
size: NA; V: TRBV5-4; CDR3: CASSLDPPGEKLFF
size: few; V: TRBV18; CDR3: CASSPWDRGFTEAFF
size: NA; V: TRBV2; CDR3: CASKGTASDEKLFF
size: NA; V: TRBV19; CDR3: CASRSPQGDGYTF
size: NA; V: TRBV6-6; CDR3: CASSYLRDTEAFF
size: few; V: TRBV19; CDR3: CASSGTGSRYEQYF
size: few; V: TRBV5-1; CDR3: CASSLEASGINEQFF
size: few; V: TRBV25-1; CDR3: CASSEGLAIRTDTQYF
size: NA; V: TRBV13; CDR3: CASRMYSDTSGGKNIQYF
size: NA; V: TRBV7-2; CDR3: CASSFVGGMSTEAFF
size: few; V: TRBV7-2; CDR3: CASSPGTVSNQPQHF
size: NA; V: TRBV5-1; CDR3: CASSPDRGGGELFF
size: few; V: TRBV9; CDR3: CASSASGTTGELFF
size: few; V: TRBV19; CDR3: CASSMSRGPWEQYF
size: NA; V: TRBV25-1; CDR3: CASSGTGFTSETEAFF
size: few; V: TRBV11-1; CDR3: CASSATSGDSYEQYF
size: NA; V: TRBV11-2; CDR3: CASSLRQGFRETQYF
size: NA; V: TRBV18; CDR3: CASSPTQLSGANVLTF
size: NA; V: TRBV2; CDR3: CASSLDRGGQYF
size: few; V: TRBV19; CDR3: CASSIGLAPDTQYF
size: few; V: TRBV6-5; CDR3: CASSRTGASYEQYF
size: NA; V: TRBV30; CDR3: CAWSRQGYSNQPQHF
size: few; V: TRBV30; CDR3: CAWSVGGADTQYF
size: NA; V: TRBV27; CDR3: CASSAGTGTFNYEQYF
size: NA; V: TRBV7-9; CDR3: CASSPGQAWETQYF
size: few; V: TRBV18; CDR3: CASSQNDRGSNQPQHF
size: NA; V: TRBV7-7; CDR3: CASSPGREGTQYF
size: NA; V: TRBV6-6; CDR3: CASSYAAPPGNQPQHF
size: NA; V: TRBV6-1; CDR3: CASSGVRGQGNTGELFF
size: NA; V: TRBV19; CDR3: CASSADRRNTGELFF
size: NA; V: TRBV25-1; CDR3: CASRGTVSTDTQYF
size: NA; V: TRBV5-1; CDR3: CASSFASGGNNEQFF
size: NA; V: TRBV9; CDR3: CASSDGTGVGRNTQYF
size: NA; V: TRBV6-1; CDR3: CASSEGGRSYEQYF
size: few; V: TRBV6-6; CDR3: CASREGQGASGELFF
size: NA; V: TRBV7-8; CDR3: CASSTGQDYGYTF
size: NA; V: TRBV10-2; CDR3: CASSGTGEETQYF